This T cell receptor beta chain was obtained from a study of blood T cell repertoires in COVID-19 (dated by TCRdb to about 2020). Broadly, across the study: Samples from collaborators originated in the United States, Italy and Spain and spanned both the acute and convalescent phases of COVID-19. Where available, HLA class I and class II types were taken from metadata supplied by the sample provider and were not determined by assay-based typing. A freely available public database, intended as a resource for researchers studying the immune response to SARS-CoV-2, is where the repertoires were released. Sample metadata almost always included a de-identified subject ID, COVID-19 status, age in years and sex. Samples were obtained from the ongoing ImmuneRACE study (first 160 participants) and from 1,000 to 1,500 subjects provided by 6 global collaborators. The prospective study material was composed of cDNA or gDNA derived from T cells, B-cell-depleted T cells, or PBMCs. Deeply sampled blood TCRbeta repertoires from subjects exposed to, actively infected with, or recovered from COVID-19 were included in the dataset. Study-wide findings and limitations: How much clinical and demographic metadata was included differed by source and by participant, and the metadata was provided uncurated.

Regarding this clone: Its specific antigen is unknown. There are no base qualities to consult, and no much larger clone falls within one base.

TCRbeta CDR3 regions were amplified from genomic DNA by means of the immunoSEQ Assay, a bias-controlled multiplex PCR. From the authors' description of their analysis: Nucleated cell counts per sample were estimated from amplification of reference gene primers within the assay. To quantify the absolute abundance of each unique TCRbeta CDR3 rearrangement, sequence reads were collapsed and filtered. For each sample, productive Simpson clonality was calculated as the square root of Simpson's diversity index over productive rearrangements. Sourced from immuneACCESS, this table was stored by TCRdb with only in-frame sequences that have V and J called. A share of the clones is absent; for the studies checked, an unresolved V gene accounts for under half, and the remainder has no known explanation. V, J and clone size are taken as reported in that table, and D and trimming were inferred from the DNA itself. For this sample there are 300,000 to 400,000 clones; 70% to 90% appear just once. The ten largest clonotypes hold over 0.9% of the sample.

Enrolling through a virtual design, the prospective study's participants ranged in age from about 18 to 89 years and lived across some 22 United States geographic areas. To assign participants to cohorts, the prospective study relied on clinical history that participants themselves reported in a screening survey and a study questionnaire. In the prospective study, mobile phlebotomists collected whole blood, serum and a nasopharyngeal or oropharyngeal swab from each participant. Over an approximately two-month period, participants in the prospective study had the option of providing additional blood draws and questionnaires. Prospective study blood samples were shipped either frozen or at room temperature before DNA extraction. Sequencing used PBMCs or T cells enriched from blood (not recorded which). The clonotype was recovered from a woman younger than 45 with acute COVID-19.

The CDR3 has the sequence CASSNPISAGAGSLRRQYF. The DNA reads TGTGCCAGCAGCAACCCCATCAGCGCGGGAGCAGGGTCTCTCAGGAGGCAGTACTTC. This receptor chain uses TRBV9 and TRBJ2-7, and 7 junctional nucleotides match TRBD2. The germline V gene gives CDR1 as SGDLS and CDR2 as YYNGEE. Germline trimming amounts to 4 bases on V and 9 bases on J, with 28 as the count of junction bases outside the gene matches. The CDR3 has 19 amino acids, counting the end cysteine and phenylalanine. Here the CDR3 DNA is all that survives: 57 bases in frame from base 1.